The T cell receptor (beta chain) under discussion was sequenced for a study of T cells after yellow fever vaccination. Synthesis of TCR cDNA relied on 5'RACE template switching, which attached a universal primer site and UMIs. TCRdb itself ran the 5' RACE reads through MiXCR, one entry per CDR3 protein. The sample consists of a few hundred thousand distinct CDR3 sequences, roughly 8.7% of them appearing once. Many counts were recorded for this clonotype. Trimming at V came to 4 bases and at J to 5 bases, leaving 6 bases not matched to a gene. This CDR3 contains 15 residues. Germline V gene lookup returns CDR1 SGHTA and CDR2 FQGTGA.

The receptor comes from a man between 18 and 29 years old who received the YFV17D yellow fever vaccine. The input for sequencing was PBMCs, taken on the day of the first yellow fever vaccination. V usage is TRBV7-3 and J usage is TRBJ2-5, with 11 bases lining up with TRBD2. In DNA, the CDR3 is TGTGCCAGCAGCTCCACTAGCGGGGGCGGGGAGACCCAGTACTTC. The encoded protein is CASSSTSGGGETQYF.